The 2 T cell receptor beta chains below were found in one sample sequenced in a study of T cell repertoires in cytomegalovirus infection. From the reads, TCRdb called clonotypes with MiXCR, one entry per CDR3 protein. Of over 450,000 distinct CDR3 sequences detected, over 9% appear once; the ten largest clones hold around 9.6%. The sample taken for sequencing was PBMCs. Receptor source: a human donor in good health (CMV status not recorded). Some clones in this sample may be carry-over from other donors' samples.

This rearrangement joins TRBV2 to TRBJ2-3, with 10 nucleotides matching TRBD1. The CDR3 is 15 residues long. Germline V CDR1 and CDR2: SNHLY, FYNNEI. V lost 6 bases, J lost 4 bases, and 7 bases stayed unmatched. Written as DNA, the CDR3 is TGTGCCAGCAGATGGTCGGACAGGGGGTCAGATACGCAGTATTTT. Protein: CASRWSDRGSDTQYF.

The sample holds a few counts of this clonotype. The chain combines TRBV12-3 or TRBV12-4 with TRBJ1-3; D unresolved. This CDR3 comprises 18 residues. The V gene lost 3 bases and the J gene lost 0 bases, with 18 bases spanning the gap. CDR3 nucleotides: TGTGCCAGCAGTTTGAGTCTGGGCGTCAGAAGCTCTGGAAACACCATATATTTT. As protein: CASSLSLGVRSSGNTIYF.